This T cell receptor (beta chain) stems from a study of long-term antiretroviral therapy in people with HIV. Study observations and caveats: Participants lacked recorded data on ART adherence, viral resistance or therapy changes. Transplant-donor-level diversity was not reached after ART, though diversity increased.

Survey-level immunoSEQ v3.0 assays were run. Target depth was about 40,000-50,000 T-cell genomes per sample. Sequenced by immunoSEQ multiplex PCR; TCRdb stores in-frame clones only, minus some. Here the sample spans under 30,000 clones, 87% being singletons. This clone was detected only a few times. Its antigen is not known. Germline V gene data show CDR1 as SGDLS and CDR2 as YYNGEE. V was cut by 0 bases and J by 4 bases, with 13 bases left in between. This CDR3 has 15 amino acids. Each HIV-infected participant was given treatment in the United States. The TCR comes from a man over 45 with HIV. The chain links TRBV9 to TRBJ1-2, with D hard to call. The sample was unsorted PBMCs, taken 1.8 years before starting antiretroviral therapy. In nucleotides, the CDR3 is TGTGCCAGCAGCGTAGATCCCATGAGGCCCTATGGCTACACCTTC. Protein sequence: CASSVDPMRPYGYTF.